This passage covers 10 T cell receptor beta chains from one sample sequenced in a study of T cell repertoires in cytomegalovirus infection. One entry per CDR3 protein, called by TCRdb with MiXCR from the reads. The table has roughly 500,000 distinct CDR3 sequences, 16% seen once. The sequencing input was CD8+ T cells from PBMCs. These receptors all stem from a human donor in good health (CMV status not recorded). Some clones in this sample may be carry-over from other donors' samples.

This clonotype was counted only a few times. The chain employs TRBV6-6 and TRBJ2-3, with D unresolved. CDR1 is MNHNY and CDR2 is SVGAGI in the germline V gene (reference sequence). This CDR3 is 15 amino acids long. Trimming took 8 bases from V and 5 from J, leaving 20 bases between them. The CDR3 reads CASGSVHGQGDTQYF. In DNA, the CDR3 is TGTGCCAGCGGGTCCGTTCACGGCCAAGGAGATACGCAGTATTTT.

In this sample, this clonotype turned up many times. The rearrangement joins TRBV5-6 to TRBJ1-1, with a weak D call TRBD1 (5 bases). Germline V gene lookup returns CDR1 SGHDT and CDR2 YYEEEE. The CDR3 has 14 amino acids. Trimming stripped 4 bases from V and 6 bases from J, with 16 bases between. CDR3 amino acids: CASSDPTVMAEAFF. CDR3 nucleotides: TGTGCCAGCAGCGACCCGACAGTTATGGCTGAAGCTTTCTTT.

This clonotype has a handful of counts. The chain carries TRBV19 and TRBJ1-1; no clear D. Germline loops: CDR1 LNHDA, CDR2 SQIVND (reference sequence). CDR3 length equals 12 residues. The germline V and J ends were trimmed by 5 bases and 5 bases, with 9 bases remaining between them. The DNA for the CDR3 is TGTGCCAGTAGTGTCACAAGGACTGAAGCTTTCTTT. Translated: CASSVTRTEAFF.

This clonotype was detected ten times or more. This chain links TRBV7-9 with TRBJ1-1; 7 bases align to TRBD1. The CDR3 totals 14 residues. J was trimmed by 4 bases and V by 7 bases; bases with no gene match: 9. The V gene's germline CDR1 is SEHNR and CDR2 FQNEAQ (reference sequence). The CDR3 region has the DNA TGTGCCAGCATAACCCAGGGGGGCGTCACTGAAGCTTTCTTT. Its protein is CASITQGGVTEAFF.

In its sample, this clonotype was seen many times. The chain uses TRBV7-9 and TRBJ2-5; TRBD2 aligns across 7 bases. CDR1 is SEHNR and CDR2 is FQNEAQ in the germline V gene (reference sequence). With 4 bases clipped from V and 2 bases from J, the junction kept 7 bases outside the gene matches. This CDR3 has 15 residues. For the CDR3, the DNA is TGTGCCAGCAGCTGGGAGGGAGCGGTACAAGAGACCCAGTACTTC. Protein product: CASSWEGAVQETQYF.

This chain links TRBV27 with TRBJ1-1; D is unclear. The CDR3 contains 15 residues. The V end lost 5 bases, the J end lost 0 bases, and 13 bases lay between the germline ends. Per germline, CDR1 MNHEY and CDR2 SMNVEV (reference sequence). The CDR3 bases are TGTGCCAGCAGTGGCACTAGTCGCATGAACACTGAAGCTTTCTTT. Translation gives CASSGTSRMNTEAFF.

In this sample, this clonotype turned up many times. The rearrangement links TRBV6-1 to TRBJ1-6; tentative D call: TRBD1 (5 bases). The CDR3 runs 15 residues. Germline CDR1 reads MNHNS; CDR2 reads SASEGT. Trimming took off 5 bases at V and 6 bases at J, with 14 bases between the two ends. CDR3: CASSPGITSNSPLHF. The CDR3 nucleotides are TGTGCCAGCAGTCCAGGGATTACCAGTAATTCACCCCTCCACTTT.

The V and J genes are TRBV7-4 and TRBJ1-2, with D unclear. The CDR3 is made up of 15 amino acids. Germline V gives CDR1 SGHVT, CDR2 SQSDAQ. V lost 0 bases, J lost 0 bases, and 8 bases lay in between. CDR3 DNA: TGTGCCAGCAGCTTAGCAGAACGAGCTAACTATGGCTACACCTTC. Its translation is CASSLAERANYGYTF.

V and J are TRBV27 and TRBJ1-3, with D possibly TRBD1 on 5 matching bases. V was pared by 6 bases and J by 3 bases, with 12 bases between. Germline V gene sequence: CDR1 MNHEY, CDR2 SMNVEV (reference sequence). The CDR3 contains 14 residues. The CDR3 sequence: CASRGGRLGNTIYF. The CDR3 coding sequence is TGTGCCAGCAGGGGGGGACGGCTTGGAAACACCATATATTTT.

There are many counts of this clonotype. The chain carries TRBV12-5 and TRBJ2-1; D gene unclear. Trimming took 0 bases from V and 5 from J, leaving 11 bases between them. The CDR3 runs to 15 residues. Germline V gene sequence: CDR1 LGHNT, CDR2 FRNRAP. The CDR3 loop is CASGLVQNSHNEQFF. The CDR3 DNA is TGTGCTAGTGGTTTGGTCCAGAACAGTCACAATGAGCAGTTCTTC.